This T cell receptor beta chain was profiled in a study of blood T cell repertoires in COVID-19. The CDR3 totals 15 residues. V shed 3 bases and J 5 bases; nucleotides not matched to a gene: 6. Germline V gives CDR1 ENHRY, CDR2 SYGVKD. Sequencing was performed with immunoSEQ multiplex PCR; in TCRdb, only in-frame clones are kept and a portion is missing. Among about 28,000 clones listed, roughly 85% were seen once. This receptor was obtained from a human donor in a cohort sampled during active COVID-19. The chain is built from TRBV10-3 and TRBJ1-4; 7 bases are a match to TRBD1. The sequencing input was peripheral blood. CDR3 in DNA: TGTGCCATCAGTGATTCGACAGGGCAAAATGAAAAACTGTTTTTT. This gives the protein CAISDSTGQNEKLFF.